This paragraph reports one T cell receptor beta chain. In the study's own analysis: Estimates of nucleated cell counts were drawn from the amplification of reference gene primers. Some clones are missing from TCRdb's copy, which holds only in-frame ones; the method was immunoSEQ multiplex PCR. V and J calls and clone size come straight from that table; D and trimming were deduced from the DNA. The sample includes about 55,000 clones, over 80% of them seen just once. These data originate in a study of blood T cell repertoires in COVID-19. On the study more broadly: Acute-phase and convalescent COVID-19 samples originated in the United States, Italy and Spain.

CDR1 SEHNR and CDR2 FQNEAQ come from the germline V gene (reference sequence). The CDR3 has 15 amino acids. V gave up 2 bases and J gave up 0 bases, with 11 bases separating them. The chain uses TRBV7-9 and TRBJ2-7; TRBD2 might be the D (6 bases). The sequenced sample consisted of peripheral blood. The receptor was isolated from a man aged 35 to 55 with COVID-19, enrolled during active disease. CDR3 coding DNA: TGTGCCAGCAGCTTAAGGTCGGACTACTCCTACGAGCAGTACTTC. This gives the protein CASSLRSDYSYEQYF.